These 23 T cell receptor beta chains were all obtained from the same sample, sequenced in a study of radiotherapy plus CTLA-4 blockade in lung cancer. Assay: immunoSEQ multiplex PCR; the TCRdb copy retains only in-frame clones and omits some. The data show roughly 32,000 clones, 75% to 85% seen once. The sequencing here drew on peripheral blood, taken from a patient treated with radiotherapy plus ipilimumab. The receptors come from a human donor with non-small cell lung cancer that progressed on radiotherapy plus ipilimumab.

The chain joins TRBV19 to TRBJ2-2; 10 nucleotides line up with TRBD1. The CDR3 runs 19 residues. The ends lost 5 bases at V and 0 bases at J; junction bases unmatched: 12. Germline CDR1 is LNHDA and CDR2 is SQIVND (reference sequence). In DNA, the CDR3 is TGTGCCAGTAGTTTCTCGGGACAGGGGACACTCGCGAACACCGGGGAGCTGTTTTTT. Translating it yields CASSFSGQGTLANTGELFF. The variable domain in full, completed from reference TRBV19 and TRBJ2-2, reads DGGITQSPKYLFRKEGQNVTLSCEQNLNHDAMYWYRQDPGQGLRLIYYSQIVNDFQKGDIAEGYSVSREKKESFPLTVTSAQKNPTAFYLCASSFSGQGTLANTGELFFGEGSRLTVL.

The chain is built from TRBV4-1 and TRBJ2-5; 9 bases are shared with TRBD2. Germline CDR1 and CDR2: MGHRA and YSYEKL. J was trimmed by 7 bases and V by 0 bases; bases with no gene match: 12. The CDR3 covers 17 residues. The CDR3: CASSQEESSGDSWTQYF. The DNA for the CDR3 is TGCGCCAGCAGCCAAGAAGAATCTAGCGGGGACTCTTGGACCCAGTACTTC.

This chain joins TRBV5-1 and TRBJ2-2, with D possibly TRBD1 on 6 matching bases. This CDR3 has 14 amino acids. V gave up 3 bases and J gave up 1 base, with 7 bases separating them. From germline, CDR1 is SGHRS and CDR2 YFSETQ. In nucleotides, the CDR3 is TGCGCCAGCAGCTCGGGACAGAACACCGGGGAGCTGTTTTTT. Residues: CASSSGQNTGELFF. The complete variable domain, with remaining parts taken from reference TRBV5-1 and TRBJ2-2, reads KAGVTQTPRYLIKTRGQQVTLSCSPISGHRSVSWYQQTPGQGLQFLFEYFSETQRNKGNFPGRFSGRQFSNSRSEMNVSTLELGDSALYLCASSSGQNTGELFFGEGSRLTVL.

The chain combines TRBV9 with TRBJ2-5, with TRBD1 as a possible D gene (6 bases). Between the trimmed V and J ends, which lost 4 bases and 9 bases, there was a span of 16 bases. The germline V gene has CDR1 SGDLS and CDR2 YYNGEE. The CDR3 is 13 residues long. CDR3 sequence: CASSQDRQGPQYF. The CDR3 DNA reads TGTGCCAGCAGCCAAGATCGTCAGGGGCCCCAGTACTTC.

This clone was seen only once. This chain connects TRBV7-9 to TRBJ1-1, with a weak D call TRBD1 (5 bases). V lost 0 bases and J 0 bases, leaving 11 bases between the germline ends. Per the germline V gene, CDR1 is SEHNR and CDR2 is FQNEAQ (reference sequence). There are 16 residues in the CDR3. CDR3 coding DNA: TGTGCCAGCAGCTTAGCGCGACAGTTCATGAACACTGAAGCTTTCTTT. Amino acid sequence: CASSLARQFMNTEAFF.

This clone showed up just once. CDR3: CASSSGRGGYTGELFF. CDR3 DNA sequence: TGTGCCAGCAGCTCCGGACGGGGGGGGTACACCGGGGAGCTGTTTTTT. This chain links TRBV5-4 with TRBJ2-2; 8 nucleotides match TRBD2. This CDR3 has 16 amino acids. CDR1 and CDR2 from the germline V gene are SGHNT and YYREEE (reference sequence). The V gene end was trimmed by 3 bases and the J gene end by 3 bases; junction bases not matched to a gene: 7.

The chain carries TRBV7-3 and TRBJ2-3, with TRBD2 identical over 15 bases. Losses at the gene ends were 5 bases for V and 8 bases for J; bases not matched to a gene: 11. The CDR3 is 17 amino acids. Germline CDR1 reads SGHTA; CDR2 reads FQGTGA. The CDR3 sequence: CASSPPGTSGGSATQYF. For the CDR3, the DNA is TGTGCCAGCAGCCCGCCGGGGACTAGCGGGGGGAGTGCTACGCAGTATTTT.

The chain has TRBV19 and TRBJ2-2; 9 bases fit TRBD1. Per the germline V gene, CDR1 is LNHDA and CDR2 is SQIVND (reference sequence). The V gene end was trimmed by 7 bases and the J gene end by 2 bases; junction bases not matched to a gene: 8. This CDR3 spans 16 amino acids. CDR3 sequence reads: CASTLGQGGNTGELFF. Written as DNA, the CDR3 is TGTGCCAGTACCTTGGGACAGGGTGGTAACACCGGGGAGCTGTTTTTT.

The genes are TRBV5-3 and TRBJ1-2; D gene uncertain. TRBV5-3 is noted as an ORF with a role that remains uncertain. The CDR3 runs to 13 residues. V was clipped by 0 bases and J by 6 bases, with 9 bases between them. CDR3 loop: CARSLEEIHGYTF. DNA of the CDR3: TGTGCCAGAAGCTTGGAGGAGATCCATGGCTACACCTTC.

The CDR3 region is CSVASGGDTQYF. Written as DNA, the CDR3 is TGCAGCGTCGCCTCCGGGGGAGATACGCAGTATTTT. The chain carries TRBV29-1 and TRBJ2-3, with a possible D match to TRBD2 (6 bases). The CDR3 contains 12 residues. In germline, CDR1 is SQVTM, CDR2 ANQGSEA. V lost 6 bases and J 5 bases, leaving 12 bases between the germline ends.

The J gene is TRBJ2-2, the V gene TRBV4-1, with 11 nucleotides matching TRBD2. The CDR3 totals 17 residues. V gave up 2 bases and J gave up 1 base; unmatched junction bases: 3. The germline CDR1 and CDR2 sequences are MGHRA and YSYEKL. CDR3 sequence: CASSQRLAGKNTGELFF. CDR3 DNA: TGCGCCAGCAGCCAACGACTAGCGGGGAAGAACACCGGGGAGCTGTTTTTT.

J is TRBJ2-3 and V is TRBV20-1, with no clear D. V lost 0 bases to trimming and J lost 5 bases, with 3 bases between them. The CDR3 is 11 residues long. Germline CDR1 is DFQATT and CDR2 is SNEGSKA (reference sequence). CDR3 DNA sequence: TGCAGTGCTAGAGATCGAGATACGCAGTATTTT. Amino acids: CSARDRDTQYF.

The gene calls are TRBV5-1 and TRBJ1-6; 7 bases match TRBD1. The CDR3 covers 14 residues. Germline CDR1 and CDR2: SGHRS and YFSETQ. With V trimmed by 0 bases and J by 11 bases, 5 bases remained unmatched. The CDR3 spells CASSLEGGGPPLHF. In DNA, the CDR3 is TGCGCCAGCAGCTTGGAAGGGGGCGGGCCACCCCTCCACTTT.

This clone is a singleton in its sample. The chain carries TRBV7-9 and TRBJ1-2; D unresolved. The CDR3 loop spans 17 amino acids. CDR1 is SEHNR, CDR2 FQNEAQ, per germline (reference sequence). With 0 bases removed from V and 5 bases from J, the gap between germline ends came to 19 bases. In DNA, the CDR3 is TGTGCCAGCAGCTTAGCGCCTGACGCTACTAGAACTTATGGCTACACCTTC. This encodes CASSLAPDATRTYGYTF. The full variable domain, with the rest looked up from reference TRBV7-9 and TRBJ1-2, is DTGVSQNPRHKITKRGQNVTFRCDPISEHNRLYWYRQTLGQGPEFLTYFQNEAQLEKSRLLSDRFSAERPKGSFSTLEIQRTEQGDSAMYLCASSLAPDATRTYGYTFGSGTRLTVV.

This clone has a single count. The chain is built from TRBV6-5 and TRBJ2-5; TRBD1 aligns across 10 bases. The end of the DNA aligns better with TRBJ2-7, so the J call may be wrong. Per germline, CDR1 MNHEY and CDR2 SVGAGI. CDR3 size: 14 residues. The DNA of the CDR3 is TGTGCCAGCAGCAAGGGACAGGGGCTTTACGAGCAGTACTTC. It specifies CASSKGQGLYEQYF.

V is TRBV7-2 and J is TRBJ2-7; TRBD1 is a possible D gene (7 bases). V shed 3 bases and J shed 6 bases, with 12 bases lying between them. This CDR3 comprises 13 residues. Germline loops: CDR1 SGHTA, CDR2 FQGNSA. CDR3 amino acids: CASSFIQGGEQYF. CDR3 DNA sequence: TGTGCCAGCAGCTTCATTCAGGGGGGCGAGCAGTACTTC. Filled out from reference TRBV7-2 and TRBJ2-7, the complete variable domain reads GAGVSQSPSNKVTEKGKDVELRCDPISGHTALYWYRQSLGQGLEFLIYFQGNSAPDKSGLPSDRFSAERTGGSVSTLTIQRTQQEDSAVYLCASSFIQGGEQYFGPGTRLTVT.

The CDR3 protein is CASSQDIPVVSSGANVLTF. CDR3 in DNA: TGCGCCAGCAGCCAAGACATCCCCGTTGTTAGCTCTGGGGCCAACGTCCTGACTTTC. The gene calls are TRBV4-3 and TRBJ2-6; D uncertain. Germline loops: CDR1 LGHNA, CDR2 YSLEER. This CDR3 spans 19 amino acids. V was clipped by 0 bases and J by 0 bases, with 15 bases between them.

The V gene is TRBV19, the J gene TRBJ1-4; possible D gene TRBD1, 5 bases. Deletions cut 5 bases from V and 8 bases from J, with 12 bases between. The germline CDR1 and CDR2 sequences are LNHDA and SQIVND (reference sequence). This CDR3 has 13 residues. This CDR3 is CASSFMTEEKLFF. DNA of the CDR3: TGTGCCAGTAGTTTCATGACAGAAGAAAAACTGTTTTTT.

CDR3: CASSFGLAGGQKNEQFF. CDR3 coding DNA: TGCGCCAGCAGCTTCGGACTAGCGGGGGGGCAAAAGAATGAGCAGTTCTTC. The V call is TRBV5-1, the J call TRBJ2-1, with 15 bases lining up with TRBD2. Trimming removed 2 bases from V and 7 bases from J; junction bases left unmatched: 7. Germline CDR1 is SGHRS and CDR2 is YFSETQ. CDR3 length: 17 residues.

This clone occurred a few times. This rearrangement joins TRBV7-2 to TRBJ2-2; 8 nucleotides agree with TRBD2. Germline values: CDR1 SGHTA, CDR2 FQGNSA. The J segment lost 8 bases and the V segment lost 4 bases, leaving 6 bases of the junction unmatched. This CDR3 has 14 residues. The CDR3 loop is CASSSGLAVGELFF. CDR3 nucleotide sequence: TGTGCCAGCAGCTCCGGACTAGCCGTTGGGGAGCTGTTTTTT.

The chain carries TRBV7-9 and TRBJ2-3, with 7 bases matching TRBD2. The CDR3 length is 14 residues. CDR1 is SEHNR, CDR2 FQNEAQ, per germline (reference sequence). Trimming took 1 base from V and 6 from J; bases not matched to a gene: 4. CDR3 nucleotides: TGTGCCAGCAGCTTAGGCGGGACTACCGATACGCAGTATTTT. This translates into CASSLGGTTDTQYF. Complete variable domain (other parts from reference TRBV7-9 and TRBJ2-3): DTGVSQNPRHKITKRGQNVTFRCDPISEHNRLYWYRQTLGQGPEFLTYFQNEAQLEKSRLLSDRFSAERPKGSFSTLEIQRTEQGDSAMYLCASSLGGTTDTQYFGPGTRLTVL.

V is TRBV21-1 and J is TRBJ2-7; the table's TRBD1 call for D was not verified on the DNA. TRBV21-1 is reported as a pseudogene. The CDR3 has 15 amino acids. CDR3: CASRTQGQPFYEQYF. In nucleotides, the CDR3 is TGTGCCAGCAGAACACAGGGGCAACCTTTCTACGAGCAGTACTTC.

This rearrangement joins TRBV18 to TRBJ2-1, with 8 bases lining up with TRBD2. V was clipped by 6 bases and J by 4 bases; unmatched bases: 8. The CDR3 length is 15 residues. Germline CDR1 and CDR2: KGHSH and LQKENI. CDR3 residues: CASSPGGGTYNEQFF. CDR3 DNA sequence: TGTGCCAGCTCGCCCGGGGGGGGGACTTACAATGAGCAGTTCTTC.